This is a list of T cell receptor beta chains from one sample in a study of cytomegalovirus exposure and HLA in healthy donors. Only in-frame clones appear in the TCRdb table, and some are missing; sequencing was by immunoSEQ multiplex PCR. This sample has some 98,000 clones; around 77% occur once, and the top ten carry roughly 8%. Sequences were obtained from PBMCs. The receptors were sampled from a female donor in good health and CMV-seronegative. The CDR3 runs from the conserved cysteine through the conserved F or W. The D gene is left open where the match is weak. Some rows mark clone size as missing; the rest say once, few, many or name a class of expanded clone.

D	size	J	V	CDR3	DNA
.	.	TRBJ1-2	TRBV28	CASSSGYGYTF	TGTGCCAGCAGTTCGGGCTATGGCTACACCTTC
.	.	TRBJ1-2	TRBV7-9	CSSRGRDYGYTF	TGTTCCAGCAGAGGGAGGGACTATGGCTACACCTTC
TRBD1	.	TRBJ2-1	TRBV18	CASSRDSQAHEQFF	TGTGCCAGCTCCCGGGACAGCCAAGCCCATGAGCAGTTCTTC
TRBD1	.	TRBJ2-7	TRBV14	CASSQVLGRGQDEQYF	TGTGCCAGCAGCCAAGTTTTGGGCAGGGGGCAGGACGAGCAGTACTTC
.	.	TRBJ1-3	TRBV2	CASSETETSGNTIYF	TGTGCCAGCAGTGAGACAGAGACCTCTGGAAACACCATATATTTT
TRBD1	.	TRBJ2-7	TRBV27	CASSLKAGGSYEQYF	TGTGCCAGCAGTTTAAAGGCAGGGGGCTCCTACGAGCAGTACTTC
.	.	TRBJ2-5	TRBV2	CASSEELLAQETQYF	TGTGCCAGCAGTGAAGAGCTGTTAGCCCAAGAGACCCAGTACTTC
.	.	TRBJ1-6	TRBV6-4	CASSDREGSPLHF	TGTGCCAGCAGTGATAGGGAGGGTTCACCCCTCCACTTT
.	.	TRBJ2-1	TRBV27	CASSLPRGLGEQFF	TGTGCCAGCAGTTTACCCCGAGGTCTTGGTGAGCAGTTCTTC
TRBD2	.	TRBJ2-5	TRBV27	CASSSSPGLAGTLTQYF	TGTGCCAGCAGTTCCTCGCCGGGACTAGCGGGTACCCTGACCCAGTACTTC
.	few	TRBJ1-3	TRBV6-6	CASSYKYSSGNTIYF	TGTGCCAGCAGTTACAAGTACAGCTCTGGAAACACCATATATTTT
.	once	TRBJ2-2	TRBV9	CASSPDRKAGELFF	TGTGCCAGCAGCCCAGACAGGAAGGCCGGGGAGCTGTTTTTT
.	.	TRBJ2-7	TRBV6-6	CASSPPTTASYEQYF	TGTGCCAGCAGTCCACCGACGACAGCTTCTTACGAGCAGTACTTC
.	.	TRBJ1-3	TRBV7-2	CASSLERSSGNTIYF	TGTGCCAGCAGCTTAGAACGGTCCTCTGGAAACACCATATATTTT
TRBD1	.	TRBJ1-4	TRBV7-2	CASSFSGGGINEKLFF	TGTGCCAGCAGCTTCTCAGGGGGCGGGATAAATGAAAAACTGTTTTTT
TRBD1	few	TRBJ2-7	TRBV27	CASSPLDRAYEQYF	TGTGCCAGCAGTCCTCTCGACAGGGCCTACGAGCAGTACTTC
TRBD1	.	TRBJ2-7	TRBV18	CASSPGTGTSYEQYF	TGTGCCAGCTCACCAGGGACAGGGACCTCCTACGAGCAGTACTTC
TRBD1	.	TRBJ1-2	TRBV14	CASSQDRGLGGYTF	TGTGCCAGCAGCCAAGATAGGGGGCTGGGGGGCTACACCTTC
TRBD1	once	TRBJ1-2	TRBV27	CASSRDRGIYGYTF	TGTGCCAGCAGTCGGGACAGGGGTATCTATGGCTACACCTTC
.	few	TRBJ2-1	TRBV21-1	CASTPPFESAFNEQFF	TGTGCCAGCACCCCCCCGTTTGAGTCCGCTTTCAATGAGCAGTTCTTC
.	few	TRBJ2-5	TRBV7-2	CASKTFQTQYF	TGTGCCAGCAAAACTTTCCAGACCCAGTACTTC
.	.	TRBJ1-2	TRBV7-2	CASSLEAGDYGYTF	TGTGCCAGCAGCTTAGAGGCAGGGGACTATGGCTACACCTTC
TRBD2	.	TRBJ2-7	TRBV7-2	CASSSVTGTSRYEQYF	TGTGCCAGCAGCTCAGTCACCGGGACTAGCAGATACGAGCAGTACTTC
TRBD1	few	TRBJ1-1	TRBV5-4	CASSVQGIIINEAFF	TGTGCCAGCAGCGTACAGGGGATAATCATAAATGAAGCTTTCTTT
.	.	TRBJ2-7	TRBV18	CASSPSQAYEQYF	TGTGCCAGCTCACCATCACAGGCCTACGAGCAGTACTTC
TRBD1	.	TRBJ1-6	TRBV5-1	CASIGTGVIYSYNSPLHF	TGCGCCAGCATCGGGACAGGGGTAATCTATTCCTATAATTCACCCCTCCACTTT
.	.	TRBJ1-1	TRBV19	CATRTGGLGSEAFF	TGTGCCACCCGAACGGGGGGCCTGGGATCTGAAGCTTTCTTT